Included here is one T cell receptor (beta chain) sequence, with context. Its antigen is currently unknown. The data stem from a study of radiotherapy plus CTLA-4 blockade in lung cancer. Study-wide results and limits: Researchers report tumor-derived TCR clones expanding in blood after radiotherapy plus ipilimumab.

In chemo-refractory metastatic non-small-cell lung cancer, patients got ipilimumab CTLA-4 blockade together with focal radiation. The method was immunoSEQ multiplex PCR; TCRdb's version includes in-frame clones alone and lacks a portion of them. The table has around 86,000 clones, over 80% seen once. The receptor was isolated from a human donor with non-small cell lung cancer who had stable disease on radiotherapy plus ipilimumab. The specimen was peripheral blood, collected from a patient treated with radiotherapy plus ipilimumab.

The CDR3 nucleotides are TGTGCCAGCAGCCTGGGCGGCTCCTACAATGAGCAGTTCTTC. Translating it yields CASSLGGSYNEQFF. This chain links TRBV11-2 with TRBJ2-1; no reliable D call. Germline V gene lookup returns CDR1 SGHAT and CDR2 FQNNGV. The V gene lost 5 bases and the J gene lost 0 bases, with 8 bases spanning the gap. This CDR3 has 14 amino acids.